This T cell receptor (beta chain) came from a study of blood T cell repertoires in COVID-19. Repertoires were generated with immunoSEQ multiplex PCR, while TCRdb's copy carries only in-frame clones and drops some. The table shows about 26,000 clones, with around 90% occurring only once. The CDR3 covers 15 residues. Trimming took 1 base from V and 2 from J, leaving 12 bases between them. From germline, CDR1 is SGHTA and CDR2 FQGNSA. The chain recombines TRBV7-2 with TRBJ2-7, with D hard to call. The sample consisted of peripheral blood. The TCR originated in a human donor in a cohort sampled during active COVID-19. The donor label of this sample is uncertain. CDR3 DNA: TGTGCCAGCAGCTTAGAGTCGAGTAGTCCCTACGAGCAGTACTTC. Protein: CASSLESSSPYEQYF.